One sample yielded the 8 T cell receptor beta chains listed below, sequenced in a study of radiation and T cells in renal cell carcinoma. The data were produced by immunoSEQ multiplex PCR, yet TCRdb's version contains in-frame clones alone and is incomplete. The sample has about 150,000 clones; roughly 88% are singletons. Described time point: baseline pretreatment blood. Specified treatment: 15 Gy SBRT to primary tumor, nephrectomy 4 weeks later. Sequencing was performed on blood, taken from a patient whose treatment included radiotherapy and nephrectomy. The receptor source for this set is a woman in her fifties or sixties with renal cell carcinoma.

This chain's CDR3 is CASSLAGGTGFEKLFF. The CDR3 DNA follows: TGCGCCAGCAGCTTGGCCGGGGGGACAGGGTTTGAAAAACTGTTTTTT. The rearrangement links TRBV5-1 to TRBJ1-4; 9 bases agree with TRBD1. There are 16 residues in the CDR3. Trimming at V came to 0 bases and at J to 7 bases, leaving 7 bases not matched to a gene. Germline CDR1 and CDR2: SGHRS and YFSETQ.

CDR3 residues: CASSLDRRLSYF. CDR3 nucleotide sequence: TGTGCCAGCAGCTTAGATCGACGCCTGTCGTACTTC. V and J are TRBV11-2 and TRBJ2-4, with D unclear. CDR1 SGHAT and CDR2 FQNNGV come from the germline V gene. The V and J ends lost 0 bases and 15 bases respectively, with 12 bases between them. There are 12 residues in the CDR3.

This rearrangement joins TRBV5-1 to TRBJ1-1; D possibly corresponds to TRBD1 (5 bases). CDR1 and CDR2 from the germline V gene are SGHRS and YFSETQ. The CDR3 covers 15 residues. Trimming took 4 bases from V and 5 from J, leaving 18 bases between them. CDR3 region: CASSPTGAAGTEAFF. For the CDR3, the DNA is TGCGCCAGCAGCCCAACTGGGGCCGCAGGGACTGAAGCTTTCTTT.

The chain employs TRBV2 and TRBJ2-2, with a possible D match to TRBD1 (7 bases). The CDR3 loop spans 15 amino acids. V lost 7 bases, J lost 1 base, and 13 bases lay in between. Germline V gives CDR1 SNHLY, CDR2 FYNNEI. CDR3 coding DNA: TGTGCCAGCACTTACAGGGGACTGAACACCGGGGAGCTGTTTTTT. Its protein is CASTYRGLNTGELFF.

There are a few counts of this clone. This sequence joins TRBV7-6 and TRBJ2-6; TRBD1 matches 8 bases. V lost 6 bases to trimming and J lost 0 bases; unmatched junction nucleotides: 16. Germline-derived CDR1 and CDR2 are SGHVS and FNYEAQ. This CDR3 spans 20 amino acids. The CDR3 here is CASSPRGGQGARSGANVLTF. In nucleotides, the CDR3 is TGTGCCAGCAGTCCTAGAGGTGGGCAGGGGGCCCGCTCTGGGGCCAACGTCCTGACTTTC.

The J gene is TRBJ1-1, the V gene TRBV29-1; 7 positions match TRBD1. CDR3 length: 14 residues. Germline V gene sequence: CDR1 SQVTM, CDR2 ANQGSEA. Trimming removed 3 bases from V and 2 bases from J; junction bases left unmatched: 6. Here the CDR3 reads CSVEYGTDNTEAFF. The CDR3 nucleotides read TGCAGCGTTGAGTACGGGACAGATAACACTGAAGCTTTCTTT. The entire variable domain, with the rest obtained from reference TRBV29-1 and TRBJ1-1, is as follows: SAVISQKPSRDICQRGTSLTIQCQVDSQVTMMFWYRQQPGQSLTLIATANQGSEATYESGFVIDKFPISRPNLTFSTLTVSNMSPEDSSIYLCSVEYGTDNTEAFFGQGTRLTVV.

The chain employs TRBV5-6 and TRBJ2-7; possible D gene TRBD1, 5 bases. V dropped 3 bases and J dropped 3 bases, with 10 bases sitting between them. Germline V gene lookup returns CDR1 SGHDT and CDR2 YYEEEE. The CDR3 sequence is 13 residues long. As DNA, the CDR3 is TGTGCCAGCAGCTCAACAGGCCGCTACGAGCAGTACTTC. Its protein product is CASSSTGRYEQYF.

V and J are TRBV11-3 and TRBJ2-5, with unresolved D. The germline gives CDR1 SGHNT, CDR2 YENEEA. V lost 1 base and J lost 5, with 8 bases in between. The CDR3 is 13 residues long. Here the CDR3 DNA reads TGTGCCAGCAGCTTAGGAATGTCGGAGACCCAGTACTTC. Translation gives CASSLGMSETQYF.